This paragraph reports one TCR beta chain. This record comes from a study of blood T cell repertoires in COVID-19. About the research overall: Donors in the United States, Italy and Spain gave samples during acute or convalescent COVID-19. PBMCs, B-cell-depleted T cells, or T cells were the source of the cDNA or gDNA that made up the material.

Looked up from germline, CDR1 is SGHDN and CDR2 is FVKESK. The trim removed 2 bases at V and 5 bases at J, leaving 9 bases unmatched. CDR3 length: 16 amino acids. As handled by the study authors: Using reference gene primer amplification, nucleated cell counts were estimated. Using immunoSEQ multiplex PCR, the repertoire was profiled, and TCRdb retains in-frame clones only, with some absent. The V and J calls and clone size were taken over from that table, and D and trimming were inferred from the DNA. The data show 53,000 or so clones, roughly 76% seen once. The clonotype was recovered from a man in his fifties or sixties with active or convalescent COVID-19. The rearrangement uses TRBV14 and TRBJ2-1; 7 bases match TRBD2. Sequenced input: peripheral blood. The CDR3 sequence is CASSQKRGLRNNEQFF. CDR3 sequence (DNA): TGTGCCAGCAGCCAAAAACGGGGACTACGAAACAATGAGCAGTTCTTC. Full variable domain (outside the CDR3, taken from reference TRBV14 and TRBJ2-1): EAGVTQFPSHSVIEKGQTVTLRCDPISGHDNLYWYRRVMGKEIKFLLHFVKESKQDESGMPNNRFLAERTGGTYSTLKVQPAELEDSGVYFCASSQKRGLRNNEQFFGPGTRLTVL.